The 5 T cell receptor beta chains given below trace back to one sample, sequenced in a study of somatic mutations in cytotoxic T cells in rheumatoid arthritis. Libraries were prepared by immunoSEQ multiplex PCR; TCRdb keeps only in-frame clonotypes and omits some of them. The data show 20,000 or so clones, over 70% seen once. The material sequenced was CD8+ T cells sorted from blood. The receptors here all came from a woman between 45 and 60 years old in good health.

The chain couples TRBV19 to TRBJ2-1; 9 nucleotides align to TRBD2. The V segment lost 3 bases and the J segment 6 bases; nucleotides outside the gene matches: 6. CDR3 length equals 15 residues. Germline-derived CDR1 and CDR2 are LNHDA and SQIVND (reference sequence). The CDR3 sequence: CASSISGLAVNEQFF. The CDR3 DNA reads as TGTGCCAGTAGTATCTCGGGACTAGCCGTCAATGAGCAGTTCTTC.

The chain employs TRBV2 and TRBJ2-7; a possible D gene is TRBD2 (6 bases). Trimming shortened V by 0 bases and J by 5 bases, and 11 bases separated the two germline ends. The germline V gene has CDR1 SNHLY and CDR2 FYNNEI. The CDR3 loop spans 14 amino acids. The CDR3 sequence: CASSEAGGFHEQYF. DNA for the CDR3: TGTGCCAGCAGTGAAGCGGGGGGTTTCCACGAGCAGTACTTC.

This clone has a single count. The CDR3 DNA is TGTGCCAGCAGCCCGGGGGTGGACGAGCAGTACTTC. Encoded protein: CASSPGVDEQYF. The rearrangement links TRBV7-6 to TRBJ2-7; D may be TRBD2 (6 bases). Germline assignment: CDR1 SGHVS and CDR2 FNYEAQ. This CDR3 has 12 amino acids. Trimming left V 5 bases short and J 5 bases short, with 10 bases between.

V gene TRBV19 combines with J gene TRBJ2-1; no clear D gene. The CDR3 length is 16 residues. The germline gives CDR1 LNHDA, CDR2 SQIVND (reference sequence). Trimming removed 1 base at V and 0 bases at J, with 10 bases between. The CDR3 loop reads CASSIVPDPSYNEQFF. The DNA of the CDR3 is TGTGCCAGTAGTATAGTTCCGGATCCCTCCTACAATGAGCAGTTCTTC. Filled out from reference TRBV19 and TRBJ2-1, the complete variable domain reads DGGITQSPKYLFRKEGQNVTLSCEQNLNHDAMYWYRQDPGQGLRLIYYSQIVNDFQKGDIAEGYSVSREKKESFPLTVTSAQKNPTAFYLCASSIVPDPSYNEQFFGPGTRLTVL.

The chain joins TRBV4-1 to TRBJ2-3; TRBD1 agrees at 9 bases. V was pared by 3 bases and J by 4 bases, with 5 bases of the junction left unmatched. The CDR3 totals 15 residues. From germline, CDR1 is MGHRA and CDR2 YSYEKL. CDR3 amino acids: CASSHPGQGPDTQYF. DNA for the CDR3: TGCGCCAGCAGCCATCCGGGACAGGGCCCAGATACGCAGTATTTT.